This entry lists 14 T cell receptor beta chains sequenced from one sample in a study of T cell responses to AZD1222 COVID-19 vaccine. TCRdb's table, derived via immunoSEQ multiplex PCR, lists solely in-frame clones and lacks some. The top ten hold under 8.5% of the sample, which has over 85,000 clones, 80% to 90% seen once. The material was peripheral blood, obtained on day 0 of AZD1222 vaccination. These receptors were obtained from an adult in good health.

The rearrangement uses TRBV6-2 or TRBV6-3 and TRBJ1-6; no firm D call. Germline lookup yields CDR1 MNHEY and CDR2 SVGEGT. CDR3 size: 13 residues. Trimming cost V 4 bases and J 7 bases, with 8 bases left between them. CDR3 in DNA: TGTGCCAGCAGTTCGGTCGCAAATTCACCCCTCCACTTT. Translating it yields CASSSVANSPLHF.

The rearrangement joins TRBV5-6 to TRBJ2-3; tentatively, D is TRBD2 (6 bases). Looked up from germline, CDR1 is SGHDT and CDR2 is YYEEEE. This CDR3 region has 17 residues. V was trimmed by 2 bases and J by 1 base, leaving 17 bases between them. In DNA, the CDR3 is TGTGCCAGCAGCTTTGATTACAGTCAGCGGGGCACAGATACGCAGTATTTT. Its protein is CASSFDYSQRGTDTQYF.

This chain links TRBV2 with TRBJ1-2; no clear D. The CDR3 runs 14 residues. The germline V gene encodes CDR1 SNHLY and CDR2 FYNNEI. V was shortened by 4 bases and J by 4 bases, with 13 bases between the two germline ends. CDR3 residues: CASSVMEAFYGYTF. DNA of the CDR3: TGTGCCAGCAGTGTCATGGAAGCTTTCTATGGCTACACCTTC.

CDR3 region: CASSSQGLGTEAFF. The DNA for the CDR3 is TGCGCCAGCAGCTCTCAGGGATTAGGCACTGAAGCTTTCTTT. The chain links TRBV4-3 to TRBJ1-1, with D maybe TRBD1 (5 bases). V lost 5 bases to trimming and J lost 4 bases, with 14 bases between them. The germline V gene has CDR1 LGHNA and CDR2 YSLEER. CDR3 length: 14 amino acids.

The chain couples TRBV28 to TRBJ1-2; D is ambiguous. The germline CDR1 and CDR2 sequences are MDHEN and SYDVKM. V lost 8 bases to trimming and J lost 4 bases, with 17 bases between them. This CDR3 has 14 residues. CDR3 amino acids: CASPPGRTIYGYTF. The CDR3 DNA reads as TGTGCCAGCCCCCCGGGGAGGACGATCTATGGCTACACCTTC.

This clone appeared a single time. This chain uses TRBV4-3 with TRBJ2-1, with 9 bases lining up with TRBD1. Trimming cost V 1 base and J 6 bases; bases outside gene matches: 7. Germline V CDR1 and CDR2: LGHNA, YSLEER. The CDR3 has 16 amino acids. CDR3 amino acids: CASSQAWTGVGNEQFF. Written as DNA, the CDR3 is TGCGCCAGCAGCCAAGCTTGGACAGGGGTCGGCAATGAGCAGTTCTTC.

The J gene is TRBJ2-1, the V gene TRBV7-9, with D possibly being TRBD2 (6 bases). Trimming took off 5 bases at V and 0 bases at J, with 17 bases between the two ends. The CDR3 covers 17 residues. Germline CDR1 and CDR2: SEHNR and FQNEAQ (reference sequence). Written as DNA, the CDR3 is TGTGCCAGCAGCCCGGGACTTTCTCTCAGCTCCTACAATGAGCAGTTCTTC. The encoded protein is CASSPGLSLSSYNEQFF.

This chain links TRBV7-2 with TRBJ1-5; unclear D gene. V gave up 5 bases and J gave up 6 bases, with 17 bases separating them. This CDR3 contains 15 residues. The germline CDR1 and CDR2 sequences are SGHTA and FQGNSA. CDR3 residues: CASSPNSLVGQPQHF. CDR3 nucleotide sequence: TGTGCCAGCAGCCCAAATTCCTTGGTGGGTCAGCCCCAGCATTTT.

This clone was counted once. The chain has TRBV25-1 and TRBJ2-7; perhaps TRBD1 as D (6 bases). V was trimmed by 1 base and J by 0 bases, leaving 7 bases between them. Germline V gene sequence: CDR1 MGHDK, CDR2 SYGVNS. The CDR3 has 14 residues. CDR3 protein: CASSELGGSYEQYF. Here the CDR3 DNA reads TGTGCCAGCAGTGAATTAGGGGGCTCCTACGAGCAGTACTTC.

V is TRBV28 and J is TRBJ1-2, with no clear D. Germline CDR1 and CDR2: MDHEN and SYDVKM. This CDR3 contains 17 residues. Trimming took off 1 base at V and 0 bases at J, with 15 bases between the two ends. The CDR3 sequence is CASSLYPAGLANYGYTF. In DNA form, the CDR3 reads TGTGCCAGCAGTTTATACCCTGCGGGTTTAGCTAACTATGGCTACACCTTC.

This rearrangement joins TRBV29-1 to TRBJ2-1, with D unresolved. This CDR3 is built from 11 residues. The germline gives CDR1 SQVTM, CDR2 ANQGSEA. V was cut by 4 bases and J by 5 bases, with 6 bases left in between. This CDR3 reads CSVAKDNEQFF. CDR3 sequence (DNA): TGCAGCGTTGCAAAAGACAATGAGCAGTTCTTC.

This chain connects TRBV5-4 to TRBJ2-3, with TRBD2 as a possible D gene (6 bases). The V gene's germline CDR1 is SGHNT and CDR2 YYREEE (reference sequence). The CDR3 is 13 residues long. Trimming pared 4 bases from V and 1 base from J, leaving 7 bases between. The chain's CDR3 is CASSPGGTDTQYF. In nucleotides, the CDR3 is TGTGCCAGCAGCCCGGGGGGCACAGATACGCAGTATTTT.

The rearrangement joins TRBV15 to TRBJ1-4; TRBD1 matches at 11 bases. The V segment lost 5 bases and the J segment 6 bases; nucleotides outside the gene matches: 5. This CDR3 region has 15 residues. Germline CDR1 LNHNV, CDR2 YYDKDF (reference sequence). The DNA for the CDR3 is TGTGCCACCAGCGCTAGGACAGGGGGCGATGAAAAACTGTTTTTT. Translating it yields CATSARTGGDEKLFF.

This chain links TRBV10-3 with TRBJ2-5; 10 bases are a match to TRBD2. The CDR3 runs 14 residues. Germline V lookup: CDR1 ENHRY, CDR2 SYGVKD. With 5 bases clipped from V and 5 bases from J, the junction kept 5 bases outside the gene matches. DNA of the CDR3: TGTGCCATCAGTAAGCGGGAGGGCCTCGAGACCCAGTACTTC. This gives the protein CAISKREGLETQYF.